This T cell receptor (beta chain) was observed in a study of T-cell reconstitution after alpha-beta-depleted transplantation in children. Unique molecular identifiers were incorporated into the prepared TCRbeta library. TCRdb reprocessed the PCR reads via MiXCR and lists one record per CDR3 protein. The sample lists around 96,000 distinct CDR3 sequences, 12% occurring once. This clonotype has only a few counts. This sequence was found in a human donor who donated a stem cell graft to a child with inherited bone marrow failure. The input for sequencing was PBMCs from the stem cell graft donor, taken from the stem cell graft.

CDR3 residues: CASSEMRQNYEQYF. Written as DNA, the CDR3 is TGTGCCAGCAGTGAAATGAGGCAGAACTACGAGCAGTACTTC. The chain employs TRBV2 and TRBJ2-7; D is uncertain. The CDR3 runs 14 residues. Germline CDR1 SNHLY, CDR2 FYNNEI. V lost 2 bases and J lost 3, with 11 bases in between.